This TCR beta chain was found in a study of blood T cell repertoires in COVID-19. The V end was cut by 0 bases, the J end by 2 bases, with 5 bases between. The CDR3 is 13 amino acids. CDR1 and CDR2 (germline): SGHRS, YFSETQ. This clone was seen only once. This table comes from immunoSEQ multiplex PCR, and its TCRdb copy is limited to in-frame clones, with some not included. Among under 300,000 clones, 83% were seen once, and the ten largest hold around 5.5%. The chain combines TRBV5-1 with TRBJ1-2; no definite D call. The sample consisted of peripheral blood. The sequence derives from a human donor in a cohort sampled during active COVID-19. The CDR3 region has the DNA TGCGCCAGCAGCTTGGACAGCAACTATGGCTACACCTTC. Amino acid sequence: CASSLDSNYGYTF.